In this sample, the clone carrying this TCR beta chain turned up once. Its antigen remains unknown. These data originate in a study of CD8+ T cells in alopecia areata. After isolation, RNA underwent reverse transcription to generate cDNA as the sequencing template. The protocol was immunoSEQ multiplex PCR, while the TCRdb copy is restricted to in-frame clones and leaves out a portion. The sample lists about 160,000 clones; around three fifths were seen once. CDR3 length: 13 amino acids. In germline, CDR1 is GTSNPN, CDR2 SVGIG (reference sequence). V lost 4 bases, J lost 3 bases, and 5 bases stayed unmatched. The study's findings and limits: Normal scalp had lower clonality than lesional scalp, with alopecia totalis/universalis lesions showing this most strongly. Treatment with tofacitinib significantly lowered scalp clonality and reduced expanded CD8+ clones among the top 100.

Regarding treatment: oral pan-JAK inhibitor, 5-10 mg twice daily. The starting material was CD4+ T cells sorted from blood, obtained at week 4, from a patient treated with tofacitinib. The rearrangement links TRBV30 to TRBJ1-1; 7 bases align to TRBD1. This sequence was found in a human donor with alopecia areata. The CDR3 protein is CAWTQGPYTEAFF. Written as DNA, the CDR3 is TGTGCCTGGACACAGGGGCCCTACACTGAAGCTTTCTTT.